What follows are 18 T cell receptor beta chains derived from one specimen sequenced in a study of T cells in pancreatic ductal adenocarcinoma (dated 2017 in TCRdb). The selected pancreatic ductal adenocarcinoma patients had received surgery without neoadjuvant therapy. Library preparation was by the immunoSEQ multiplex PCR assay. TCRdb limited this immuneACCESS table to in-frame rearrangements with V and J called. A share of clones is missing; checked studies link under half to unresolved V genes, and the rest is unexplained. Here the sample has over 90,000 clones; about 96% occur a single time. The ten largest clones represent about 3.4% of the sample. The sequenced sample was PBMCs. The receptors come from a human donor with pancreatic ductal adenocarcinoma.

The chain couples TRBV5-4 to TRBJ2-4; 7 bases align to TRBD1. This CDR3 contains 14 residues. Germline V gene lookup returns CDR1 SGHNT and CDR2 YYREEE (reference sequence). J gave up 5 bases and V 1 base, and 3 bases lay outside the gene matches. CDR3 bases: TGTGCCAGCAGCTTGCAAGGGACAGAAAACATTCAGTACTTC. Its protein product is CASSLQGTENIQYF.

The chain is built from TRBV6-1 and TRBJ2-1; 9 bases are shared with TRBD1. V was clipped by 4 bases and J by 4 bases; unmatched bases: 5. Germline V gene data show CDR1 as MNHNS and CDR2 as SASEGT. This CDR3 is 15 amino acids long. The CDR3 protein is CASSAGTGYYNEQFF. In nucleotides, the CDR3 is TGTGCCAGCAGTGCTGGGACAGGGTATTACAATGAGCAGTTCTTC.

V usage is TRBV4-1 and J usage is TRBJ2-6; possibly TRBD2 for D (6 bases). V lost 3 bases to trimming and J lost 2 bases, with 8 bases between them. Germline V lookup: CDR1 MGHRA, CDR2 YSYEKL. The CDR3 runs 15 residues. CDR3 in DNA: TGCGCCAGCAGCCAGGAGGGTACTGGGGCCAACGTCCTGACTTTC. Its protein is CASSQEGTGANVLTF.

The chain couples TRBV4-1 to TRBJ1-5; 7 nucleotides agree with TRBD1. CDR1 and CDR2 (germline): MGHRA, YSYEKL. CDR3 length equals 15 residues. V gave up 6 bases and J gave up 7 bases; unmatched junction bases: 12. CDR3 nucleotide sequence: TGCGCCAGCAGGGAAGCGGGCCAGGGGGAACAGCCCCAGCATTTT. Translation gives CASREAGQGEQPQHF.

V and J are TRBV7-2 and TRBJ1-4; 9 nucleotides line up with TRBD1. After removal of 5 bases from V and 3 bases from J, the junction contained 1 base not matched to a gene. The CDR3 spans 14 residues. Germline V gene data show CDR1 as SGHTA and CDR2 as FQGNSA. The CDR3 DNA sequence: TGTGCCAGCAGCCGGACAGGGGCTAATGAAAAACTGTTTTTT. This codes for CASSRTGANEKLFF. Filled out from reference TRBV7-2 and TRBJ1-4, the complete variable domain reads GAGVSQSPSNKVTEKGKDVELRCDPISGHTALYWYRQSLGQGLEFLIYFQGNSAPDKSGLPSDRFSAERTGGSVSTLTIQRTQQEDSAVYLCASSRTGANEKLFFGSGTQLSVL.

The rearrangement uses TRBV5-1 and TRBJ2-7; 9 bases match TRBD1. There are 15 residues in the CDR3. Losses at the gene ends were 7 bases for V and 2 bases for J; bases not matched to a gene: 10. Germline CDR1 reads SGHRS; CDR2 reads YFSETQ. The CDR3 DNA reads TGCGCCAGCGGCCCGGGACAGGGAGTCGCCTACGAGCAGTACTTC. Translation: CASGPGQGVAYEQYF.

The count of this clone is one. As DNA, the CDR3 is TGTGCCAGTAGTACAGCGGGAACCCACAATGAGCAGTTCTTC. Its translation is CASSTAGTHNEQFF. The chain carries TRBV19 and TRBJ2-1, with 7 bases that match TRBD2. V lost 4 bases to trimming and J lost 5 bases; unmatched junction nucleotides: 5. The CDR3 covers 14 residues. Germline CDR1 reads LNHDA; CDR2 reads SQIVND (reference sequence).

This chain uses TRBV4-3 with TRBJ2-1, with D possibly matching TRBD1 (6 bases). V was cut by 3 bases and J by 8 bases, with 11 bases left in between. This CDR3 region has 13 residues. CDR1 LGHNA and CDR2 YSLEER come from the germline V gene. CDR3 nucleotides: TGCGCCAGCAGCCAGGCCACAGGGTATGAGCAGTTCTTC. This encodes CASSQATGYEQFF.

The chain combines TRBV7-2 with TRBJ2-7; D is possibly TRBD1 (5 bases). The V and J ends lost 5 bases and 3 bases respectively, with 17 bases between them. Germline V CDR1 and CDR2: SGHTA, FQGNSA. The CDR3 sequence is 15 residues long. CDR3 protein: CASSPNWQGFYEQYF. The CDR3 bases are TGTGCCAGCAGCCCGAACTGGCAGGGCTTCTACGAGCAGTACTTC.

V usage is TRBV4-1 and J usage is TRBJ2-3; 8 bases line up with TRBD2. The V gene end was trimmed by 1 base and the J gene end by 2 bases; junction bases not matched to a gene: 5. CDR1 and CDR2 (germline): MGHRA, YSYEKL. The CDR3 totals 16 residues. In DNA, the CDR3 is TGCGCCAGCAGCCAAGGACTAGCGCGTGCCACAGATACGCAGTATTTT. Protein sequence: CASSQGLARATDTQYF.

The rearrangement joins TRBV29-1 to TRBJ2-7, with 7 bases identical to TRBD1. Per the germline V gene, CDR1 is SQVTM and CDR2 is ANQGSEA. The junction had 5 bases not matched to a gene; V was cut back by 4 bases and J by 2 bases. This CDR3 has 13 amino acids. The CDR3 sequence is CSVANTGAYEQYF. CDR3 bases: TGCAGCGTTGCGAATACAGGGGCCTACGAGCAGTACTTC.

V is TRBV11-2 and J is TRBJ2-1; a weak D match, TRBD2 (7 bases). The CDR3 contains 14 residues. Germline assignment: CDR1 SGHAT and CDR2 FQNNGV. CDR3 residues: CAAAGWGPYNEQFF. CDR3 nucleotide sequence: TGTGCAGCAGCGGGATGGGGGCCCTACAATGAGCAGTTCTTC.

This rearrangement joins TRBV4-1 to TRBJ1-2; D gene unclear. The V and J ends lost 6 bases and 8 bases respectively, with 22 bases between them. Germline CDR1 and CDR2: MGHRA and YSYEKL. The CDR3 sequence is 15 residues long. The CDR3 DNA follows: TGCGCCAGCAGACAAAATCTAGGGAGCCCCACGGGCTACACCTTC. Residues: CASRQNLGSPTGYTF.

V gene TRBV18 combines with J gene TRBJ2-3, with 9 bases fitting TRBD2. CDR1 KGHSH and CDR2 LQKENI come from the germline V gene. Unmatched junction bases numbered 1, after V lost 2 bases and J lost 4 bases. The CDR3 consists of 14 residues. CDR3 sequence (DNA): TGTGCCAGCTCACCAGCGGGAGGGCCAGATACGCAGTATTTT. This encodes CASSPAGGPDTQYF.

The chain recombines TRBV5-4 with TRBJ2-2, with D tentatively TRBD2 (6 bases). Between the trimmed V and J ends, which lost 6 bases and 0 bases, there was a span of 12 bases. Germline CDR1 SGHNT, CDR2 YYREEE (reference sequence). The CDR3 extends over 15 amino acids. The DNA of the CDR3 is TGTGCCAGCACCCCCGGGACTTCGAACACCGGGGAGCTGTTTTTT. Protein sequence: CASTPGTSNTGELFF.

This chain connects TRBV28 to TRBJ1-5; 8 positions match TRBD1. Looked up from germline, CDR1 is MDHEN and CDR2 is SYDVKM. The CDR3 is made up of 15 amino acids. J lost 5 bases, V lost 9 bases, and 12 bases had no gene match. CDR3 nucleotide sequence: TGTGCCAGTTTTGGGCAGGGGGCGTCAGATCAGCCCCAGCATTTT. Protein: CASFGQGASDQPQHF. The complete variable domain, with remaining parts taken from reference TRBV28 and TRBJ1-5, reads DVKVTQSSRYLVKRTGEKVFLECVQDMDHENMFWYRQDPGLGLRLIYFSYDVKMKEKGDIPEGYSVSREKKERFSLILESASTNQTSMYLCASFGQGASDQPQHFGDGTRLSIL.

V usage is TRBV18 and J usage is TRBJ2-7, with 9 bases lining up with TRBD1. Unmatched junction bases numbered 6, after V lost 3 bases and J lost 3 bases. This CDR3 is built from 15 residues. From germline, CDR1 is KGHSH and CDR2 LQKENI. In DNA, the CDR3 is TGTGCCAGCTCACCCGGCGGGACAGGGATCTACGAGCAGTACTTC. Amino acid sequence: CASSPGGTGIYEQYF.

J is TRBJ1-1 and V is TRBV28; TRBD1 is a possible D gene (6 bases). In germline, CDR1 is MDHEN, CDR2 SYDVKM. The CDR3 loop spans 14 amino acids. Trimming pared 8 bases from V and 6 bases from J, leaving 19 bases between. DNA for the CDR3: TGTGCCAGCTTTTACCCGGGACACCCGTCTGAAGCTTTCTTT. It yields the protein CASFYPGHPSEAFF.